What follows describes a single T cell receptor (beta chain). This clonotype showed up many times. What antigen it recognizes has not been identified. No base qualities exist here, and no much larger clone lies one base off it. This entry comes from a study of T cells in Graves' hyperthyroidism and ophthalmopathy (dated by TCRdb to 2018 to 2020). For context, the study as a whole: Peripheral blood samples were taken at initial diagnosis, before any treatment was given. To identify distinguishing TCR V-J signatures, a discovery cohort of around 100 patients was used, comprising 43 with Graves' ophthalmopathy and 55 to 65 with stable Graves' hyperthyroidism. An independent validation cohort of 18 to 20 hyperthyroidism patients and 15 or so patients who later progressed to ophthalmopathy tested prospective prediction of ophthalmopathy. For training and testing, the 80 to 100 patients in the discovery cohort were randomly divided in a 7:3 ratio. The study also compared thyroid tissue and blood T-cell repertoires from several Graves' hyperthyroidism patients. After blood sampling, hyperthyroidism patients were treated with methimazole at a starting dose of 30 mg daily, and ophthalmopathy patients were treated with high-dose intravenous methylprednisolone. The paper reports TCR Vbeta CDR3 sequencing of more than 120 peripheral blood samples: 43 ophthalmopathy, roughly 74 hyperthyroidism and about 17 progressor patients.

The TCR beta CDR3 regions were amplified from the RNA transcripts. The TCR CDR3 was subjected to a first round of RT-PCR using the HTBI primer set and the Qiagen OneStep RT-PCR kit. A second multiplex PCR round built the libraries, followed by size selection and purification. Sequencing of the libraries was done on an Illumina HiSeq2000 using paired-end 100 bp reads. As for the authors' bioinformatics: SOAPnuke was used to process the raw data, with reads discarded if the reads contained adapters or uncalled bases, had a mean Phred below 15, or lacked an exact constant-primer or identifier match. High-quality paired reads were merged using COPE v1.2.5, and each unique nucleotide sequence was defined as a clonotype. MiTCR v1.1 was used to align the clonotypes against IMGT TRBV, TRBD and TRBJ reference segments. The analysis included only V-J combinations with a frequency above 0.0001, which together covered roughly 99% of the repertoires. The TCS score was defined as the ratio of F50 (clonal expansion) to E x V (chaos), calculated using BLOSUM62-based TCRdist between CDR3 peptides within each V-J. Welch's t-statistics and random forest reduced 500 to 550 V-J features to about 12, which were used in a naive Bayes classifier (R e1071). TCRdb reanalyzed the raw reads on its own, using fastp at Q25 for trimming and MiXCR for clone calling, and kept in-frame beta chains. Every CDR3 protein is listed once, alongside the most common genes and DNA of its rows. It is TCRdb's table, rather than the study itself, that gives the V and J calls and clone size. Recorded for this sample are 330,000 or so distinct CDR3 sequences; roughly 20% of them occurred a single time. The top ten hold under 45% of the sample.

Ophthalmopathy patients had moderately to severely active disease, Clinical Activity Score of at least 3, NOSPECS grade of at least 4, and duration under 3 months. The study excluded patients with uncontrolled infections, other autoimmune diseases, pregnancy or lactation. Diagnoses were established on the basis of clinical symptoms, serum thyroxine and TRAb, thyroid ultrasound, and orbital computed tomography. PBMCs were separated from roughly 9.6 ml of fresh peripheral blood using Ficoll-Paque density gradient centrifugation. Total RNA was extracted with Trizol reagent, and quality was checked on an Agilent 2100 Bioanalyzer. The investigation overall reported the following: In validation, the model predicted progression to ophthalmopathy with approximately 71% sensitivity and around 72% specificity, a median of roughly seven months before onset. Most expanded thyroid clonotypes (frequency above 0.001) were also detected in blood, a finding suggesting that blood repertoires may reflect thyroid immune responses. A model built on a 13 V-J signature distinguished ophthalmopathy from stable hyperthyroidism, reaching 87.88% sensitivity and around 81% specificity in cross-validation and 80%/75% in testing. Sample size was not statistically predetermined, and blinding of investigators to group allocation was not performed.

Sequenced material: blood. The sequence was obtained from a middle-aged man with Graves' ophthalmopathy.

At the DNA level, the sequence is TGTGCCTTGGGACAGGGAAGGAAAGATACGCAGTATTTT. The encoded protein is CALGQGRKDTQYF. This chain is built from TRBV30 and TRBJ2-3, with 9 junctional bases fitting TRBD1. The germline V gene (reference sequence) sets CDR1 to GTSNPN and CDR2 to SVGIG. Germline trimming amounts to 7 bases on V and 5 bases on J, with 7 as the count of junction bases outside the gene matches. The CDR3 sequence holds 13 residues, the cysteine and phenylalanine included. The DNA shown is the 39-base CDR3, in frame from base 1.